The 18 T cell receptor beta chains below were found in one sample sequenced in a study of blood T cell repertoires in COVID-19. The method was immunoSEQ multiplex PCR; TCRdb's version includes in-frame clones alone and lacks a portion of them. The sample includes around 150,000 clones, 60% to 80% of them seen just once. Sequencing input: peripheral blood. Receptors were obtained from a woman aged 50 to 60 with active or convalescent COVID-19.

CDR3 protein: CASTPGQGETQYF. Written as DNA, the CDR3 is TGTGCCAGCACCCCGGGACAGGGAGAGACCCAGTACTTC. J is TRBJ2-5 and V is TRBV6-6; 9 bases align to TRBD1. The trim removed 7 bases at V and 4 bases at J, leaving 4 bases unmatched. Germline V gene sequence: CDR1 MNHNY, CDR2 SVGAGI (reference sequence). This CDR3 contains 13 residues.

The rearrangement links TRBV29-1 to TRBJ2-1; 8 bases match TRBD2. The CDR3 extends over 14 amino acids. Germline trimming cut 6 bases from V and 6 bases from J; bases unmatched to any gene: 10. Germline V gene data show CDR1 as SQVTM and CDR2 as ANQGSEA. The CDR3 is CSVDRGGFANEQFF. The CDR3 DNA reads TGCAGCGTCGACCGGGGGGGCTTCGCCAATGAGCAGTTCTTC.

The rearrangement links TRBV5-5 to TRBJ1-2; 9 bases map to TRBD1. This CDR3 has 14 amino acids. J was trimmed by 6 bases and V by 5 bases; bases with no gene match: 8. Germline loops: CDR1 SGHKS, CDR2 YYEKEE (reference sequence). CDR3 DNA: TGTGCCAGCAGTCATGACAGGGGGGTGGATGGCTACACCTTC. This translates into CASSHDRGVDGYTF.

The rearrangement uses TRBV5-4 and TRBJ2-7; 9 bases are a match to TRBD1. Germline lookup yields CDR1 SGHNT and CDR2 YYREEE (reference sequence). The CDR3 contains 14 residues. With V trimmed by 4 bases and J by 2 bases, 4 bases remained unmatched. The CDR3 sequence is CASSSRDRAYEQYF. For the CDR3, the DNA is TGTGCCAGCAGCAGCCGGGACAGGGCCTACGAGCAGTACTTC.

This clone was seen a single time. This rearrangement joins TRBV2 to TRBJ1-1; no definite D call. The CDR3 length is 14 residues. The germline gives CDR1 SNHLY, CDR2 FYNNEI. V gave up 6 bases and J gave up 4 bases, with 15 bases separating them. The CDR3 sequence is CASRIQHGGTEAFF. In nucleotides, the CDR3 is TGTGCCAGCAGGATACAACACGGAGGCACTGAAGCTTTCTTT.

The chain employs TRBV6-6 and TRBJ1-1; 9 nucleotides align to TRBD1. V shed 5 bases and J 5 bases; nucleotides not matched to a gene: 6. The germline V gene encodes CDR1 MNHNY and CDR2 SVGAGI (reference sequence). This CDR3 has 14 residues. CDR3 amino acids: CASSRRTGETEAFF. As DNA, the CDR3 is TGTGCCAGCAGTCGTCGGACAGGGGAAACTGAAGCTTTCTTT.

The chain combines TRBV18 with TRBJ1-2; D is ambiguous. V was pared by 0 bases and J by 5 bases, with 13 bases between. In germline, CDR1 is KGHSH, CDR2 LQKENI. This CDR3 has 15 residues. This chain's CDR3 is CASSPPTAAEYGYTF. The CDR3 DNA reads TGTGCCAGCTCACCACCGACCGCGGCGGAATATGGCTACACCTTC. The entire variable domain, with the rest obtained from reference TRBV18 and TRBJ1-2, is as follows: NAGVMQNPRHLVRRRGQEARLRCSPMKGHSHVYWYRQLPEEGLKFMVYLQKENIIDESGMPKERFSAEFPKEGPSILRIQQVVRGDSAAYFCASSPPTAAEYGYTFGSGTRLTVV.

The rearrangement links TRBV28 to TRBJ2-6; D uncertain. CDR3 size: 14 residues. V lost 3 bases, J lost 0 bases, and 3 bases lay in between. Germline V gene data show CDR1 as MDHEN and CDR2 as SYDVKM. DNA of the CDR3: TGTGCCAGCAGTTTGGCCTCTGGGGCCAACGTCCTGACTTTC. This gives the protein CASSLASGANVLTF.

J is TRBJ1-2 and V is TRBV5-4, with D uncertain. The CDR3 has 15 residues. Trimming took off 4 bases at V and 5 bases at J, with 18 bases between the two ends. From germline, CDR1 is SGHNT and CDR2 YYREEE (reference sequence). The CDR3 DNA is TGTGCCAGCAGCCCCGGGAGGCAATCCTCATATGGCTACACCTTC. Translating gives CASSPGRQSSYGYTF.

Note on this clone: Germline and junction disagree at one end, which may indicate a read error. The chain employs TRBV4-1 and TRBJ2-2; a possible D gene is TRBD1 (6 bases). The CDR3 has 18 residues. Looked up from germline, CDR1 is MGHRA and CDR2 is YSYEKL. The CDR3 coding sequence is TGCGCCAGCAGCCAAGTAGAGCAGAAGGACAGACTACACCGGGGAGCTGTTTTT. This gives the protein CASSQVEQKDRLHRGAVF.

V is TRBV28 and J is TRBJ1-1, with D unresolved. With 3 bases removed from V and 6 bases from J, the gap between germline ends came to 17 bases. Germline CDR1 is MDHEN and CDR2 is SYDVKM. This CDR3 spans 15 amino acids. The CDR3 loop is CASSFPIRGPAEAFF. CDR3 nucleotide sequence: TGTGCCAGCAGTTTCCCCATCCGCGGGCCGGCTGAAGCTTTCTTT. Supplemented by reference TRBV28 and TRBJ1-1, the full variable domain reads DVKVTQSSRYLVKRTGEKVFLECVQDMDHENMFWYRQDPGLGLRLIYFSYDVKMKEKGDIPEGYSVSREKKERFSLILESASTNQTSMYLCASSFPIRGPAEAFFGQGTRLTVV.

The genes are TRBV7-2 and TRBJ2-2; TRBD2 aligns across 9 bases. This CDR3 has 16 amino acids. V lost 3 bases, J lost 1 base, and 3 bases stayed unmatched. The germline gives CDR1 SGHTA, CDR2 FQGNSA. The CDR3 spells CASSLGSGGNTGELFF. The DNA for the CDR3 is TGTGCCAGCAGCTTGGGTAGCGGGGGGAACACCGGGGAGCTGTTTTTT.

CDR3 protein: CASKKDPSGTEAFF. CDR3 nucleotide sequence: TGTGCCAGCAAAAAGGACCCATCGGGAACTGAAGCTTTCTTT. The chain recombines TRBV6-5 with TRBJ1-1; D is ambiguous. CDR1 is MNHEY and CDR2 is SVGAGI in the germline V gene. The V and J ends lost 7 bases and 5 bases respectively, with 17 bases between them. CDR3 length equals 14 residues.

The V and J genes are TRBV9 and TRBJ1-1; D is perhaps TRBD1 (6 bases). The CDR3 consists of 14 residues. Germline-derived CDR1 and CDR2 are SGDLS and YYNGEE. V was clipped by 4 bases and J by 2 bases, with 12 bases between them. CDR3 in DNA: TGTGCCAGCAGCCTTCAGACAGGAAACACTGAAGCTTTCTTT. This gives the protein CASSLQTGNTEAFF. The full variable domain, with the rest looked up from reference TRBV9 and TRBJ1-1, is DSGVTQTPKHLITATGQRVTLRCSPRSGDLSVYWYQQSLDQGLQFLIQYYNGEERAKGNILERFSAQQFPDLHSELNLSSLELGDSALYFCASSLQTGNTEAFFGQGTRLTVV.

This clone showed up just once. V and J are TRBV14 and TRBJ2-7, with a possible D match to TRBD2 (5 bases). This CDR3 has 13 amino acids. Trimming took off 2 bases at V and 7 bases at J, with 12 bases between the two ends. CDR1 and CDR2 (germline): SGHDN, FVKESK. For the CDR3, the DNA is TGTGCCAGCAGCCAATATGGCTGGAGGGAGCAGTACTTC. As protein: CASSQYGWREQYF.

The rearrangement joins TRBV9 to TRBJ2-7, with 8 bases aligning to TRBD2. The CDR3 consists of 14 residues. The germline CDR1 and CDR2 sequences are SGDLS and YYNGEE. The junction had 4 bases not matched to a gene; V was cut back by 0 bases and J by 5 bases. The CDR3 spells CASSVGGGRNEQYF. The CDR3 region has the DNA TGTGCCAGCAGCGTAGGCGGGGGGAGGAACGAGCAGTACTTC. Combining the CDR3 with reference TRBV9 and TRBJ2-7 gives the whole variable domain DSGVTQTPKHLITATGQRVTLRCSPRSGDLSVYWYQQSLDQGLQFLIQYYNGEERAKGNILERFSAQQFPDLHSELNLSSLELGDSALYFCASSVGGGRNEQYFGPGTRLTVT.

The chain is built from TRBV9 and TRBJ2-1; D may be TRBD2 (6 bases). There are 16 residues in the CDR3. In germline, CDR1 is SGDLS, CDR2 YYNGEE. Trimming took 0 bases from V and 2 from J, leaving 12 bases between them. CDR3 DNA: TGTGCCAGCAGCGTAGGTGGCGGAGGGGCCTACAATGAGCAGTTCTTC. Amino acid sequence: CASSVGGGGAYNEQFF.

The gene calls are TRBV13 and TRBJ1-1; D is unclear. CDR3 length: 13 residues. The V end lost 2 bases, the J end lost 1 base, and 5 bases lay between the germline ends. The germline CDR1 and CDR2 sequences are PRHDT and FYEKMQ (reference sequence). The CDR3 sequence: CASSLRGNTEAFF. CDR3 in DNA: TGTGCCAGCAGCTTACGGGGGAACACTGAAGCTTTCTTT.